This T cell receptor beta chain was documented in a study of T-cell reconstitution after alpha-beta-depleted transplantation in children. The V segment lost 8 bases and the J segment 0 bases; nucleotides outside the gene matches: 9. Per the germline V gene, CDR1 is GTSNPN and CDR2 is SVGIG (reference sequence). CDR3 length: 15 amino acids. Researchers prepared the TCRbeta library using unique molecular identifiers, the study reports. TCRdb passed the PCR reads through MiXCR, listing each CDR3 protein once. The table lists about 300,000 distinct CDR3 sequences, roughly 7.8% of them singletons. This clonotype was counted at least ten times. Its antigen is not known. Overall study results and limits: After one year, T-cell counts and TCRbeta diversity mostly came from new T cells.

The TCR sequence derives from a female patient between 2 and 15 years old who had a stem cell transplant for Fanconi anemia, so the T cells may come from the graft donor. The genes are TRBV30 and TRBJ2-1; 8 nucleotides align to TRBD1. The specimen was peripheral blood, collected 360 days after TCRalphabeta/CD19-depleted stem cell transplant. The CDR3 DNA is TGTGCCGGTACGGACAGGGCCAGCTCCTACAATGAGCAGTTCTTC. Translating gives CAGTDRASSYNEQFF.